This entry concerns a single TCR beta chain. The antigen is unknown. Assay: immunoSEQ multiplex PCR; the TCRdb copy retains only in-frame clones and omits some. The data hold some 120,000 clones, with about nine tenths observed a single time. The data were obtained in a study of graft-versus-host responses after intestinal transplantation. Findings of the study overall: Elevated graft-versus-host to host-versus-graft clonal ratios in allografts were recorded for patients with graft-donor T cell macrochimerism.

The CDR3 runs to 15 residues. Trimming shortened V by 6 bases and J by 0 bases, and 13 bases separated the two germline ends. Germline values: CDR1 SGDLS, CDR2 YYNGEE. The receptor's source is a human donor who received an intestinal transplant. The V gene is TRBV9, the J gene TRBJ1-3; maybe TRBD1 (5 bases). Specimen: unstimulated CD4+ T cells sorted from spleen or lymph node cells, collected before intestinal transplant. The DNA for the CDR3 is TGTGCCAGCAATGGAGGGACCCACTCTGGAAACACCATATATTTT. It is translated as CASNGGTHSGNTIYF.